Following are 6 T cell receptor beta chains from one sample sequenced in a study of CD8 T cells in ankylosing spondylitis. Study-level points and caveats: About 8 highly homologous variants made up a TCR beta motif that seemed to typify ankylosing spondylitis blood.

No antigen has been identified for these receptors. TCRdb used MiXCR to reprocess the 5' RACE reads, holding one entry per CDR3 protein. Here the sample spans about 220,000 distinct CDR3 sequences, about 18% being singletons. Sequenced: blood, either unsorted or a sorted T cell fraction (not recorded which). The origin of the receptors is a male donor with ankylosing spondylitis.

This clonotype was detected only a few times. The rearrangement uses TRBV5-8 and TRBJ1-1, with D uncertain. Germline CDR1 is SGHTS and CDR2 is YDEGEE. The V gene lost 3 bases and the J gene lost 1 base, with 10 bases spanning the gap. This CDR3 comprises 14 residues. The chain's CDR3 is CASSSARPNTEAFF. DNA for the CDR3: TGTGCCAGCAGCTCCGCACGGCCGAACACTGAAGCTTTCTTT.

This clonotype was seen a handful of times. V is TRBV12-3 or TRBV12-4 and J is TRBJ1-1; D unclear. Between the trimmed V and J ends, which lost 7 bases and 1 base, there was a span of 10 bases. The CDR3 contains 13 residues. This CDR3 is CASTPSQNTEAFF. In DNA, the CDR3 is TGTGCCAGCACCCCCTCGCAGAACACTGAAGCTTTCTTT.

This clonotype was observed once. The chain joins TRBV7-9 to TRBJ2-1; TRBD1 matches at 9 bases. Germline V gene sequence: CDR1 SEHNR, CDR2 FQNEAQ (reference sequence). Trimming took 4 bases from V and 4 from J; bases not matched to a gene: 5. The CDR3 consists of 15 residues. CDR3 sequence reads: CASSSLDRGYNEQFF. The CDR3 bases are TGTGCCAGCAGCTCTTTGGACAGGGGATACAATGAGCAGTTCTTC.

The J gene is TRBJ2-1, the V gene TRBV7-9; no definite D call. The CDR3 loop spans 16 amino acids. Looked up from germline, CDR1 is SEHNR and CDR2 is FQNEAQ (reference sequence). V lost 5 bases, J lost 3 bases, and 17 bases lay in between. For the CDR3, the DNA is TGTGCCAGCAGCCCCAGAGCGCTAGTGGACTACAATGAGCAGTTCTTC. This sequence encodes CASSPRALVDYNEQFF.

The gene calls are TRBV2 and TRBJ2-1, with TRBD1 identical over 7 bases. Germline-derived CDR1 and CDR2 are SNHLY and FYNNEI. The CDR3 consists of 15 residues. The junction had 14 bases not matched to a gene; V was cut back by 7 bases and J by 8 bases. The DNA of the CDR3 is TGTGCCAGCATGGGGACAGAGACAGGCCGAGATGAGCAGTTCTTC. It is translated as CASMGTETGRDEQFF.

This clonotype occurred a few times. This sequence joins TRBV10-3 and TRBJ2-7; D is perhaps TRBD1 or TRBD2 (5 bases each). V was cut by 4 bases and J by 6 bases, with 7 bases left in between. This CDR3 spans 11 amino acids. Germline CDR1 and CDR2: ENHRY and SYGVKD. CDR3 nucleotide sequence: TGTGCCATCAGTGGGGGGACCGAGCAGTACTTC. Translating it yields CAISGGTEQYF.